A selection of T cell receptor beta chains follows, all from one sample in a study of blood T cells in healthy people across ages. TCRdb recomputed calls from the 5' RACE reads with MiXCR, one row per CDR3 protein. Among hundreds of thousands of distinct CDR3 sequences listed, 22% were seen once. The sequenced sample consisted of blood. These receptor sequences come from a man between 65 and 85 years old in good health. Both conserved end residues are part of each CDR3. D genes are given only for firm matches. A clone size is listed for some rows: how often the clone was seen (once, few, many), or a class if it is expanded.

cdr3_nt: TGTGCCATTGCGCTACAGGGGGGAGTTGAAAAACTGTTTTTT; cdr3_aa: CAIALQGGVEKLFF; clone_size: many; v_call: TRBV2; d_call: TRBD1; j_call: TRBJ1-4
cdr3_nt: TGTGCCAGCAGTTACCTAGAACTATACAATGAGCAGTTCTTC; cdr3_aa: CASSYLELYNEQFF; clone_size: -; v_call: TRBV6-2/TRBV6-3; d_call: -; j_call: TRBJ2-1
cdr3_nt: TGCGCCAGCAGCTTGGCAGGCCCGGGGACCTACAATGAGCAGTTCTTC; cdr3_aa: CASSLAGPGTYNEQFF; clone_size: -; v_call: TRBV5-1; d_call: -; j_call: TRBJ2-1
cdr3_nt: TGTGTCAGCAGCGTCAGACAGGGGACTAATGAAAAACTGTTTTTT; cdr3_aa: CVSSVRQGTNEKLFF; clone_size: -; v_call: TRBV7-2; d_call: TRBD1; j_call: TRBJ1-4
cdr3_nt: TGTGCCAGTAGACAGAAGACAGGGGTCCCTTCCTACAATGAGCAGTTCTTC; cdr3_aa: CASRQKTGVPSYNEQFF; clone_size: few; v_call: TRBV19; d_call: TRBD1; j_call: TRBJ2-1
cdr3_nt: TGTGCCAGCCAAGCGGGGGAGACCCAGTACTTC; cdr3_aa: CASQAGETQYF; clone_size: -; v_call: TRBV7-9; d_call: TRBD2; j_call: TRBJ2-5
cdr3_nt: TGTGCCAGCAGTTACCGCAGCCCTTTATTGGGCGGGTATGGCTACACCTTC; cdr3_aa: CASSYRSPLLGGYGYTF; clone_size: -; v_call: TRBV6-5; d_call: -; j_call: TRBJ1-2
cdr3_nt: TGCAGCGTTGAAGATCCACTGCGAGGTGAAAAACTGTTTTTT; cdr3_aa: CSVEDPLRGEKLFF; clone_size: few; v_call: TRBV29-1; d_call: -; j_call: TRBJ1-4
cdr3_nt: TGTGCCATCAGTGGCGGGCGCCTTTCCTACAATGAGCAGTTCTTC; cdr3_aa: CAISGGRLSYNEQFF; clone_size: -; v_call: TRBV10-3; d_call: -; j_call: TRBJ2-1
cdr3_nt: TGTGCCACCAGCAGGGGACGGACTACTGATGGCTACACCTTC; cdr3_aa: CATSRGRTTDGYTF; clone_size: -; v_call: TRBV15; d_call: -; j_call: TRBJ1-2
cdr3_nt: TGTGCCAGCAGTTACTCGGCGGGCAGCTACGAGCAGTACTTC; cdr3_aa: CASSYSAGSYEQYF; clone_size: many; v_call: TRBV6-5; d_call: -; j_call: TRBJ2-7
cdr3_nt: TGTGCCAGCAGCTTAGATTTCGGGGTAGCAGGTAATGAGCAGTTCTTC; cdr3_aa: CASSLDFGVAGNEQFF; clone_size: -; v_call: TRBV11-2; d_call: -; j_call: TRBJ2-1
cdr3_nt: TGCAGTGCTAGAGTGCAGCAGACCCAGTACTTC; cdr3_aa: CSARVQQTQYF; clone_size: -; v_call: TRBV20-1; d_call: -; j_call: TRBJ2-5
cdr3_nt: TGTGCCAGCAGTTCATCTGGGACTAGCGGTAATGAGCAGTTCTTC; cdr3_aa: CASSSSGTSGNEQFF; clone_size: -; v_call: TRBV6-2/TRBV6-3; d_call: TRBD2; j_call: TRBJ2-1
cdr3_nt: TGTGCCAGCAGCTTAGCCCTACACAGGACAGCGACGACGAACACCGGGGAGCTGTTTTTT; cdr3_aa: CASSLALHRTATTNTGELFF; clone_size: -; v_call: TRBV7-2; d_call: -; j_call: TRBJ2-2
cdr3_nt: TGTGCCAGCAGCCAAGTCGTGGGGGGCCGATACGAGCAGTACTTC; cdr3_aa: CASSQVVGGRYEQYF; clone_size: -; v_call: TRBV3-1; d_call: -; j_call: TRBJ2-7
cdr3_nt: TGTGCCAGCAGTTACCTGGCAGGAAGCTCCTACGAGCAGTACTTC; cdr3_aa: CASSYLAGSSYEQYF; clone_size: -; v_call: TRBV6-5; d_call: -; j_call: TRBJ2-7
cdr3_nt: TGCGCCAGCAGCTCCTTAGGGGGGGTAGGCACAGATACGCAGTATTTT; cdr3_aa: CASSSLGGVGTDTQYF; clone_size: few; v_call: TRBV5-1; d_call: -; j_call: TRBJ2-3
cdr3_nt: TGTGCCAGCAGCAAAGTGGCTCAGGTTTATGAAAAACTGTTTTTT; cdr3_aa: CASSKVAQVYEKLFF; clone_size: few; v_call: TRBV21-1; d_call: -; j_call: TRBJ1-4
cdr3_nt: TGCGCCAGCAGCCTATCCTCCGGGACATCAGAGACCCAGTACTTC; cdr3_aa: CASSLSSGTSETQYF; clone_size: -; v_call: TRBV5-1; d_call: -; j_call: TRBJ2-5
cdr3_nt: TGCGCCAGCAGCCCACCATGGGGACTAGCGGGGGCCAACCACGAGCAGTGCTTC; cdr3_aa: CASSPPWGLAGANHEQCF; clone_size: -; v_call: TRBV3-1; d_call: TRBD2; j_call: TRBJ2-7
cdr3_nt: TGTGCCAGCAGCCATCTCGGGGGGGAGACTTCATATGGCTACACCTTC; cdr3_aa: CASSHLGGETSYGYTF; clone_size: -; v_call: TRBV3-1; d_call: -; j_call: TRBJ1-2
cdr3_nt: TGCGCCAGCAGTGGGCTAGCGGGACCGGCGAACACCGGGGAGCTGTTTTTT; cdr3_aa: CASSGLAGPANTGELFF; clone_size: few; v_call: TRBV5-1; d_call: TRBD2; j_call: TRBJ2-2
cdr3_nt: TGTGCCAGCAGCAAATCTACGGGGGCTATCTACGAGCAGTACTTC; cdr3_aa: CASSKSTGAIYEQYF; clone_size: -; v_call: TRBV21-1; d_call: -; j_call: TRBJ2-7
cdr3_nt: TGCAGCGTTGAAGATCTGAAAGCGGGACTAGCGGTTCAAGAGACCCAGTACTTC; cdr3_aa: CSVEDLKAGLAVQETQYF; clone_size: -; v_call: TRBV29-1; d_call: TRBD2; j_call: TRBJ2-5
cdr3_nt: TGTGCCAGCAGCTTAACGCTAGCCGTCCCAGATACGCAGTATTTT; cdr3_aa: CASSLTLAVPDTQYF; clone_size: once; v_call: TRBV7-2; d_call: -; j_call: TRBJ2-3
cdr3_nt: TGCAGCGTTGTAGGGCCGACTCGCAATGAGCAGTTCTTC; cdr3_aa: CSVVGPTRNEQFF; clone_size: -; v_call: TRBV29-1; d_call: -; j_call: TRBJ2-1
cdr3_nt: TGTGCCAGCAGCCCCTGGACAGGGAGATACGAGCAGTACTTC; cdr3_aa: CASSPWTGRYEQYF; clone_size: few; v_call: TRBV3-1; d_call: TRBD1; j_call: TRBJ2-7
cdr3_nt: TGCGCCAGCAGCCAGACGGACAGTGCCAAAAACATTCAGTACTTC; cdr3_aa: CASSQTDSAKNIQYF; clone_size: -; v_call: TRBV4-1; d_call: -; j_call: TRBJ2-4
cdr3_nt: TGTGCCAGCAGCTTATCTGGGGCCCACAATCAGCCCCAGCATTTT; cdr3_aa: CASSLSGAHNQPQHF; clone_size: -; v_call: TRBV7-2; d_call: -; j_call: TRBJ1-5
cdr3_nt: TGTGCCAGCAGGAGGGGATCGACAGGGCTTAATGAAAAACTGTTTTTT; cdr3_aa: CASRRGSTGLNEKLFF; clone_size: -; v_call: TRBV27; d_call: TRBD1; j_call: TRBJ1-4
cdr3_nt: TGTGCCACCAGTGGCGGTTGGCAGGGTGGTGGCTACACCTTC; cdr3_aa: CATSGGWQGGGYTF; clone_size: -; v_call: TRBV24-1; d_call: -; j_call: TRBJ1-2
cdr3_nt: TGTGCCAGCTCACCAAGACGGGACAGCTCTGGAAACACCATATATTTT; cdr3_aa: CASSPRRDSSGNTIYF; clone_size: -; v_call: TRBV18; d_call: TRBD1; j_call: TRBJ1-3
cdr3_nt: TGCGCCAGCAGCCAACCGGGACTAGAGATATACGAGCAGTACTTC; cdr3_aa: CASSQPGLEIYEQYF; clone_size: few; v_call: TRBV4-1; d_call: TRBD2; j_call: TRBJ2-7
cdr3_nt: TGCAGTGCTAGAGAGCCCCCGGGGACTAACACTGAAGCTTTCTTT; cdr3_aa: CSAREPPGTNTEAFF; clone_size: -; v_call: TRBV20-1; d_call: -; j_call: TRBJ1-1
cdr3_nt: TGCGCCAGCAGACCCCCTGAGGGCCTGAAGGATACGCAGTATTTT; cdr3_aa: CASRPPEGLKDTQYF; clone_size: -; v_call: TRBV5-1; d_call: -; j_call: TRBJ2-3
cdr3_nt: TGTGCCAGCAGCGTAGGTCCAGGGACCACCTACGAGCAGTACTTC; cdr3_aa: CASSVGPGTTYEQYF; clone_size: -; v_call: TRBV9; d_call: -; j_call: TRBJ2-7
cdr3_nt: TGCGCCAGCAGTCGGGACAGCAAAATTAACTATGGCTACACCTTC; cdr3_aa: CASSRDSKINYGYTF; clone_size: -; v_call: TRBV10-2; d_call: TRBD1; j_call: TRBJ1-2
cdr3_nt: TGTGCCAGCAGTGAAGCGGGCCTAAACCAAGAGACCCAGTACTTC; cdr3_aa: CASSEAGLNQETQYF; clone_size: few; v_call: TRBV2; d_call: -; j_call: TRBJ2-5
cdr3_nt: TGTGCCAGCAGCCATGGGACCGCCTACGAGCAGTACTTC; cdr3_aa: CASSHGTAYEQYF; clone_size: few; v_call: TRBV3-1; d_call: -; j_call: TRBJ2-7
cdr3_nt: TGTGCCAGCAGCTTAATGGGTATCGGCTCCAGTAGGGGTGAGCAGTTCTTC; cdr3_aa: CASSLMGIGSSRGEQFF; clone_size: -; v_call: TRBV7-2; d_call: -; j_call: TRBJ2-1
cdr3_nt: TGTGCCAGTAGGAGCCCGCACCGGGACACATCTAATGAAAAACTGTTTTTT; cdr3_aa: CASRSPHRDTSNEKLFF; clone_size: -; v_call: TRBV19; d_call: -; j_call: TRBJ1-4
cdr3_nt: TGTGCCAGCAGCTTCGACAGTACCTACAATGAGCAGTTCTTC; cdr3_aa: CASSFDSTYNEQFF; clone_size: few; v_call: TRBV5-5; d_call: -; j_call: TRBJ2-1
cdr3_nt: TGTGCCACCAGTGATCCGGGGGGCCCCACAGATACGCAGTATTTT; cdr3_aa: CATSDPGGPTDTQYF; clone_size: few; v_call: TRBV24-1; d_call: -; j_call: TRBJ2-3
cdr3_nt: TGCAGCGTTGAGGGGACAGGGGACAATGAGCAGTTCTTC; cdr3_aa: CSVEGTGDNEQFF; clone_size: -; v_call: TRBV29-1; d_call: TRBD1; j_call: TRBJ2-1
cdr3_nt: TGTGCCAGCTCTCGACGCAGCCAAGAGACCCAGTACTTC; cdr3_aa: CASSRRSQETQYF; clone_size: many; v_call: TRBV27; d_call: -; j_call: TRBJ2-5
cdr3_nt: TGTGCCAGCAGCTTAGCCGGGACCAAGTACAATGAGCAGTTCTTC; cdr3_aa: CASSLAGTKYNEQFF; clone_size: -; v_call: TRBV7-3; d_call: -; j_call: TRBJ2-1
cdr3_nt: TGTGCTAGCAGCTTAAAGTATTTAGAGACCCAGTACTTC; cdr3_aa: CASSLKYLETQYF; clone_size: -; v_call: TRBV7-7; d_call: -; j_call: TRBJ2-5
cdr3_nt: TGTGCCAGCAGCCAAGCTGGCGGGGGACCCTACGAGCAGTACTTC; cdr3_aa: CASSQAGGGPYEQYF; clone_size: -; v_call: TRBV3-1; d_call: TRBD2; j_call: TRBJ2-7
cdr3_nt: TGTGCCAGCAGCCCTGGGACAGGGATGGATCAGCCCCAGCATTTT; cdr3_aa: CASSPGTGMDQPQHF; clone_size: few; v_call: TRBV7-8; d_call: TRBD1; j_call: TRBJ1-5
cdr3_nt: TGCAGTGCTAGACCAAGCGGGCAGACCCAGTACTTC; cdr3_aa: CSARPSGQTQYF; clone_size: -; v_call: TRBV20-1; d_call: -; j_call: TRBJ2-5
cdr3_nt: TGCAGCGTAGACCATCCGAACGGGACTCCTTACGAGCAGTACTTC; cdr3_aa: CSVDHPNGTPYEQYF; clone_size: -; v_call: TRBV29-1; d_call: -; j_call: TRBJ2-7
cdr3_nt: TGCGCCAGCAGCCAGTACCAGGGGGCGCCCGAAAAACTGTTTTTT; cdr3_aa: CASSQYQGAPEKLFF; clone_size: -; v_call: TRBV4-3; d_call: TRBD1; j_call: TRBJ1-4